This paragraph covers one T cell receptor (beta chain) sequence. These data originate in a study of blood T cell repertoires in COVID-19. The overall study: COVID-19 samples, acute and convalescent, were from the United States, Italy and Spain. The analysed material was cDNA or gDNA that came from T cells, B-cell-depleted T cells, or PBMCs.

The V and J ends lost 1 base and 11 bases respectively, with 24 bases between them. This CDR3 has 16 amino acids. Germline V gene sequence: CDR1 SGHDT, CDR2 YYEEEE. In the original analysis: Amplification of reference gene primers was used by the study to estimate nucleated cell counts. The table came from immunoSEQ multiplex PCR; TCRdb's copy has only in-frame clones and leaves some out. V, J and clone size were drawn from that table, and D and trimming were deduced from the DNA. This table holds tens of thousands of clones, 85% to 90% found once. Sequenced material: peripheral blood. The clonotype comes from a man in his 70s with active COVID-19. J is TRBJ2-5 and V is TRBV5-6; TRBD1 is a possible D gene (6 bases). The CDR3 sequence: CASSLSWWTASFSQYF. The CDR3 DNA is TGTGCCAGCAGCTTGAGTTGGTGGACAGCGTCCTTTAGTCAGTACTTC.